These 19 T cell receptor beta chains originate from one sample sequenced in a study of cytomegalovirus exposure and HLA in healthy donors. It was with 60 Vbeta and 13 Jbeta primers that the PCR ran. Profiling relied on immunoSEQ multiplex PCR, and the TCRdb table lists in-frame clones only, not all of them. This sample has some 200,000 clones, with 75% to 90% found just once. Sequenced sample: PBMCs. Receptors were obtained from a woman in her forties or fifties in good health and CMV-seropositive.

Regarding this clone: The sample holds other DNA sequences that translate to the same CDR3. The genes are TRBV5-1 and TRBJ1-1, with D possibly TRBD1 on 5 matching bases. The germline V gene has CDR1 SGHRS and CDR2 YFSETQ. CDR3 size: 14 residues. V was pared by 4 bases and J by 1 base, with 11 bases between. As DNA, the CDR3 is TGCGCCAGCAGCCCCCAGGGTGGGAACACTGAAGCTTTCTTT. Its translation is CASSPQGGNTEAFF.

The CDR3 spells CASSWGQGVGYGYTF. The CDR3 DNA sequence: TGTGCCAGCAGTTGGGGACAGGGGGTAGGCTATGGCTACACCTTC. This chain links TRBV28 with TRBJ1-2; TRBD1 aligns across 11 bases. CDR3 size: 15 residues. V shed 4 bases, J shed 4 bases, and the junction held 5 bases outside the gene matches. Germline V gene lookup returns CDR1 MDHEN and CDR2 SYDVKM.

This sequence joins TRBV5-1 and TRBJ1-5; 9 bases agree with TRBD1. Germline CDR1 is SGHRS and CDR2 is YFSETQ. Germline trimming cut 2 bases from V and 2 bases from J; bases unmatched to any gene: 8. The CDR3 is 17 residues long. CDR3: CASSLDRGSEGNQPQHF. CDR3 bases: TGCGCCAGCAGCTTAGACAGGGGGTCTGAAGGCAATCAGCCCCAGCATTTT.

The chain has TRBV30 and TRBJ1-1; TRBD1 might be the D (5 bases). The CDR3 spans 13 residues. The germline CDR1 and CDR2 sequences are GTSNPN and SVGIG (reference sequence). The V end was cut by 0 bases, the J end by 8 bases, with 13 bases between. This CDR3 is CAWSVNVPGEAFF. CDR3 bases: TGTGCCTGGAGTGTAAATGTGCCAGGGGAAGCTTTCTTT.

This clone was counted between two and nine times. The rearrangement joins TRBV5-1 to TRBJ2-2; 7 nucleotides align to TRBD1. The J segment lost 6 bases and the V segment lost 1 base, leaving 6 bases of the junction unmatched. The CDR3 runs 15 residues. Germline CDR1 reads SGHRS; CDR2 reads YFSETQ. CDR3 in amino acids: CASSLKNRGSGELFF. CDR3 coding DNA: TGCGCCAGCAGCTTGAAGAACAGGGGATCCGGGGAGCTGTTTTTT.

Concerning this clone: At the DNA level, this CDR3 is encoded by other sequences in the same sample as well. The V and J genes are TRBV28 and TRBJ1-2; D may be TRBD1 (6 bases). Germline assignment: CDR1 MDHEN and CDR2 SYDVKM. This CDR3 comprises 13 residues. The V end lost 1 base, the J end lost 4 bases, and 7 bases lay between the germline ends. The CDR3 sequence: CASSLSRGYGYTF. CDR3 sequence (DNA): TGTGCCAGCAGTTTATCCAGGGGCTATGGCTACACCTTC.

The gene calls are TRBV18 and TRBJ1-4, with D unresolved. CDR3 length: 16 residues. The V gene's germline CDR1 is KGHSH and CDR2 LQKENI. Trimming removed 3 bases at V and 0 bases at J, with 11 bases between. For the CDR3, the DNA is TGTGCCAGCTCACCGGGCAGTATTGCAACTAATGAAAAACTGTTTTTT. This gives the protein CASSPGSIATNEKLFF. Drawing the rest from reference TRBV18 and TRBJ1-4, the complete variable domain is NAGVMQNPRHLVRRRGQEARLRCSPMKGHSHVYWYRQLPEEGLKFMVYLQKENIIDESGMPKERFSAEFPKEGPSILRIQQVVRGDSAAYFCASSPGSIATNEKLFFGSGTQLSVL.

DNA for the CDR3: TGTGCCAGCAACTTGGCTAGCCCGGGAGCATACGAGCAGTACTTC. This encodes CASNLASPGAYEQYF. The rearrangement joins TRBV6-1 to TRBJ2-7, with D maybe TRBD2 (6 bases). V dropped 7 bases and J dropped 4 bases, with 20 bases sitting between them. CDR1 and CDR2 from the germline V gene are MNHNS and SASEGT. The CDR3 length is 15 residues.

Worth noting for this clone: An end of the junction differs from the germline gene, which may be a read error. V gene TRBV7-7 combines with J gene TRBJ1-2; no clear D gene. The CDR3 loop spans 16 amino acids. The germline gives CDR1 SSHAT, CDR2 FNYEAQ (reference sequence). The CDR3 loop is CASSPPRIDYNYGYTF. The CDR3 DNA reads as TGTGCTAGCAGCCCGCCGCGGATAGATTATAACTATGGCTACACCTTC.

The V call is TRBV11-2, the J call TRBJ1-1; D may be TRBD1 (6 bases). Germline V gene data show CDR1 as SGHAT and CDR2 as FQNNGV. The CDR3 extends over 14 amino acids. Trimming pared 3 bases from V and 4 bases from J, leaving 12 bases between. This CDR3 reads CASSFLAGATEAFF. In nucleotides, the CDR3 is TGTGCCAGCAGCTTTCTGGCAGGGGCCACTGAAGCTTTCTTT.

The rearrangement links TRBV15 to TRBJ1-5; 7 bases fit TRBD1. Germline V gene data show CDR1 as LNHNV and CDR2 as YYDKDF (reference sequence). The J segment lost 5 bases and the V segment lost 7 bases, leaving 8 bases of the junction unmatched. The CDR3 covers 14 residues. The CDR3 DNA is TGTGCCACCAAGCCGGGACAGAATTATCAGCCCCAGCATTTT. This encodes CATKPGQNYQPQHF. The full variable domain, with the rest looked up from reference TRBV15 and TRBJ1-5, is DAMVIQNPRYQVTQFGKPVTLSCSQTLNHNVMYWYQQKSSQAPKLLFHYYDKDFNNEADTPDNFQSRRPNTSFCFLDIRSPGLGDTAMYLCATKPGQNYQPQHFGDGTRLSIL.

The gene calls are TRBV18 and TRBJ1-4; tentatively, D is TRBD1 (5 bases). From germline, CDR1 is KGHSH and CDR2 LQKENI. The CDR3 spans 15 residues. V lost 2 bases and J 7 bases, leaving 14 bases between the germline ends. The CDR3 DNA reads as TGTGCCAGCTCACCAACAAGGGGCAGCCGTGAAAAACTGTTTTTT. Translated: CASSPTRGSREKLFF.

This rearrangement joins TRBV7-2 to TRBJ2-5; 8 bases match TRBD2. Germline loops: CDR1 SGHTA, CDR2 FQGNSA. The trim removed 4 bases at V and 2 bases at J, leaving 9 bases unmatched. There are 16 residues in the CDR3. CDR3 coding DNA: TGTGCCAGCAGCTGGACCCCGGGAGGGGGTCAAGAGACCCAGTACTTC. Amino acid sequence: CASSWTPGGGQETQYF.

This clone occurred many times. This chain joins TRBV4-3 and TRBJ2-1; 7 bases align to TRBD1. Germline V gives CDR1 LGHNA, CDR2 YSLEER. V dropped 1 base and J dropped 5; count of bases not matched to a gene: 8. The CDR3 has 16 amino acids. CDR3 coding DNA: TGCGCCAGCAGCCAAGCCAAGGACAGGTCACACAATGAGCAGTTCTTC. Protein: CASSQAKDRSHNEQFF.

The chain has TRBV11-2 and TRBJ1-4; the match to TRBD1 covers 8 bases. This CDR3 comprises 16 residues. Germline CDR1 SGHAT, CDR2 FQNNGV. With 2 bases clipped from V and 6 bases from J, the junction kept 8 bases outside the gene matches. The CDR3 spells CASSLTVGTGHEKLFF. The CDR3 DNA sequence: TGTGCCAGCAGCTTAACCGTGGGGACAGGCCATGAAAAACTGTTTTTT.

The chain recombines TRBV14 with TRBJ2-1; possible D gene TRBD2, 5 bases. V dropped 3 bases and J dropped 0 bases, with 9 bases sitting between them. This CDR3 has 15 amino acids. CDR1 is SGHDN, CDR2 FVKESK, per germline. CDR3 bases: TGTGCCAGCAGCCATGTGGGGAGCTCCTACAATGAGCAGTTCTTC. It yields the protein CASSHVGSSYNEQFF.

This chain connects TRBV5-1 to TRBJ1-1; 8 bases match TRBD1. Germline trimming cut 4 bases from V and 5 bases from J; bases unmatched to any gene: 4. CDR3 size: 13 residues. CDR1 and CDR2 (germline): SGHRS, YFSETQ. DNA for the CDR3: TGCGCCAGCAGCACGCAGGGGGCGACTGAAGCTTTCTTT. This sequence encodes CASSTQGATEAFF.

This clone showed up just a few times. This rearrangement joins TRBV7-3 to TRBJ2-2, with D possibly being TRBD1 (6 bases). This CDR3 is 18 amino acids long. V was clipped by 0 bases and J by 0 bases, with 14 bases between them. Germline CDR1 is SGHTA and CDR2 is FQGTGA. This CDR3 is CASSLTGRGLTNTGELFF. The CDR3 nucleotides read TGTGCCAGCAGCTTAACGGGCAGGGGTCTTACGAACACCGGGGAGCTGTTTTTT.

This chain connects TRBV6-4 to TRBJ2-5; D is unclear. This CDR3 region has 8 residues. Germline loops: CDR1 MRHNA, CDR2 SNTAGT. The CDR3 DNA reads as TGTACCGGGGAGACCCAGTACTTC. Its translation: CTGETQYF.